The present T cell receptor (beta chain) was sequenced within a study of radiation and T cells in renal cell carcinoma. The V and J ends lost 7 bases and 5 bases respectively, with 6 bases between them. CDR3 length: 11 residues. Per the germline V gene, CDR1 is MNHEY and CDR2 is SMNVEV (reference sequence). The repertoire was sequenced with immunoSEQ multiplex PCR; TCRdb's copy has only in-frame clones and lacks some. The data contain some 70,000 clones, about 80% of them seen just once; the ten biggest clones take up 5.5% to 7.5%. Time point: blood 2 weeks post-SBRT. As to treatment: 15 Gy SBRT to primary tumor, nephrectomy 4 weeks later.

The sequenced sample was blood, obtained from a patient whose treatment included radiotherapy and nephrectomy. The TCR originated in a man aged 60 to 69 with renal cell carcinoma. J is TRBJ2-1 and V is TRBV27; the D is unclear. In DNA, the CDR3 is TGTGCCAGCAAGCTACACAATGAGCAGTTCTTC. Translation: CASKLHNEQFF.